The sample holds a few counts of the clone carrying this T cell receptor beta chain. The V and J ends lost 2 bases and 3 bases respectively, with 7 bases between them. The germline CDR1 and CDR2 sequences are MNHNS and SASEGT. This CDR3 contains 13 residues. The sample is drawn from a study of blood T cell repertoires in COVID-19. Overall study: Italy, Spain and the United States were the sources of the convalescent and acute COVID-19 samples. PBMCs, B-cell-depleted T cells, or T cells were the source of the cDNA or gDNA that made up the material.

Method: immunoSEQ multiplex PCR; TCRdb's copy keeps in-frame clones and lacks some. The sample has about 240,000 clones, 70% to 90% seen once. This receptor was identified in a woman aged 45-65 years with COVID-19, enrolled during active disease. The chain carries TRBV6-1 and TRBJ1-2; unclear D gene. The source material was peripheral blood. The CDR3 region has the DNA TGTGCCAGCAGTGAATACCAGGACTATGGCTACACCTTC. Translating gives CASSEYQDYGYTF.